The clone carrying this T cell receptor beta chain was counted only a few times. Its specificity is not known. These data are taken from a study of T cell responses to AZD1222 COVID-19 vaccine. Study-level results: Donors skewed white British and female; clonal diversity was possibly underestimated. Following two doses of AZD1222, Spike-specific TCR breadth and depth rose.

Sequencing used immunoSEQ multiplex PCR; TCRdb keeps in-frame clones, though not all of them. Of 85,000 to 100,000 clones in the sample, more than 90% were seen once. Germline lookup yields CDR1 LNHDA and CDR2 SQIVND (reference sequence). The J segment lost 12 bases and the V segment lost 3 bases, leaving 7 bases of the junction unmatched. CDR3 length: 12 residues. The chain carries TRBV19 and TRBJ1-2, with TRBD1 identical over 7 bases. The receptor was isolated from an adult in good health. The sequences come from peripheral blood, collected on day 0 of AZD1222 vaccination. Written as DNA, the CDR3 is TGTGCCAGTAGTATCGCGGAGGGGGCGGACACCTTC. Protein: CASSIAEGADTF.